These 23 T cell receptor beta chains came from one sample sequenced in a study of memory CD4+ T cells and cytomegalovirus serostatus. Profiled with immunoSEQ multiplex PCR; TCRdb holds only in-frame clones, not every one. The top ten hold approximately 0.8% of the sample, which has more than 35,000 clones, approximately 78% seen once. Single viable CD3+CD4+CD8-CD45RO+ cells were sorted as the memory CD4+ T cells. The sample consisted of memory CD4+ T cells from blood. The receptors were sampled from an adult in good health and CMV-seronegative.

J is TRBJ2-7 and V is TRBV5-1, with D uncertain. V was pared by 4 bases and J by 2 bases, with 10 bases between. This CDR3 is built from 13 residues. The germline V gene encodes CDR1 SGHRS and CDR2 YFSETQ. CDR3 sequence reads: CASSAHQAYEQYF. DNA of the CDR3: TGCGCCAGCAGCGCCCATCAGGCCTACGAGCAGTACTTC.

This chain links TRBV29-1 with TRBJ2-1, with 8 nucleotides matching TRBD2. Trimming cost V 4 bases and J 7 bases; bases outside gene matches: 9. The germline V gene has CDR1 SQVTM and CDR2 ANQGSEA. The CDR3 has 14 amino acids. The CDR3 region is CSVGGTRVGNEQFF. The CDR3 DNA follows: TGCAGCGTTGGCGGGACTAGGGTTGGGAATGAGCAGTTCTTC.

This CDR3 is CAISDTSGGAEETQYF. As DNA, the CDR3 is TGTGCCATCAGTGACACTAGCGGGGGGGCAGAGGAGACCCAGTACTTC. The chain employs TRBV10-3 and TRBJ2-5; 13 nucleotides agree with TRBD2. The CDR3 extends over 16 amino acids. Germline-derived CDR1 and CDR2 are ENHRY and SYGVKD. J gave up 5 bases and V 3 bases, and 6 bases lay outside the gene matches.

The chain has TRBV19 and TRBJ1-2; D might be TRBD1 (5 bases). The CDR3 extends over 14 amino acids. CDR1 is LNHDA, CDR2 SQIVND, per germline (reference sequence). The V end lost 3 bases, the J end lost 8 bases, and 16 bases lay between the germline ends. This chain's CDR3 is CASSMGQDFGGYTF. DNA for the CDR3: TGTGCCAGTAGTATGGGGCAGGACTTTGGAGGCTACACCTTC.

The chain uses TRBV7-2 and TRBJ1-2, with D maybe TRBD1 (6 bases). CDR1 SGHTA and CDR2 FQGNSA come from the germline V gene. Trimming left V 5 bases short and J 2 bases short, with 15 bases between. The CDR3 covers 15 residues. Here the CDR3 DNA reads TGTGCCAGCAGCAGGACGAGGGGGGGAAACTATGGCTACACCTTC. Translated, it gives CASSRTRGGNYGYTF.

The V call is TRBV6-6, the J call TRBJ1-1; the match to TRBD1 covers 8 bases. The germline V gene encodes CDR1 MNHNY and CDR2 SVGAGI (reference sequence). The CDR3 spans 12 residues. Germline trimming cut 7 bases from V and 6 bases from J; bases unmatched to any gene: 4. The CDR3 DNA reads TGTGCCAGCACCGGACAGGGTCCTGAAGCTTTCTTT. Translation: CASTGQGPEAFF.

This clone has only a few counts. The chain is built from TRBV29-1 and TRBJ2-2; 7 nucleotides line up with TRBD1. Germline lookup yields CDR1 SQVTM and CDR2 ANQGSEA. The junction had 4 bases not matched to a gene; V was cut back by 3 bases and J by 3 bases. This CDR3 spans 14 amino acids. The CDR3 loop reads CSVDVQGYTGELFF. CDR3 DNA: TGCAGCGTTGACGTACAGGGGTACACCGGGGAGCTGTTTTTT.

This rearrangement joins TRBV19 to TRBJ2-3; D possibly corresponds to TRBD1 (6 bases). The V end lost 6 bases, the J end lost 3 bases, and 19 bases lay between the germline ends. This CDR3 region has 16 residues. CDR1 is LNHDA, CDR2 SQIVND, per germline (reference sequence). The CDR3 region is CASSPPRGGRTDTQYF. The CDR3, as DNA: TGTGCCAGTAGCCCCCCGCGTGGGGGCAGGACAGATACGCAGTATTTT.

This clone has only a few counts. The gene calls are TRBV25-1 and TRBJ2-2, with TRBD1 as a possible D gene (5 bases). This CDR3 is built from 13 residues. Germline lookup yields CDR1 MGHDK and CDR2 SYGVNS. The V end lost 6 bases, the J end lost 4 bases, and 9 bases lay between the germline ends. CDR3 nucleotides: TGTGCCAGCAGGACTGACAGCACCGGGGAGCTGTTTTTT. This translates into CASRTDSTGELFF.

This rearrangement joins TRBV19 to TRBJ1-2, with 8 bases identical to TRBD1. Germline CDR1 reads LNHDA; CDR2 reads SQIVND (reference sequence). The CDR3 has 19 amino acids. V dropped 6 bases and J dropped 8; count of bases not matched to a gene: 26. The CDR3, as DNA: TGTGCCAGTAGAACACCCGTGGGACAGGACTTCTTGCAAACGCTGGGCTACACCTTC. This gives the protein CASRTPVGQDFLQTLGYTF.

The CDR3 reads CASRQGGANTGELFF. CDR3 in DNA: TGTGCCAGCAGACAAGGCGGGGCGAACACCGGGGAGCTGTTTTTT. The V gene is TRBV6-1, the J gene TRBJ2-2; maybe TRBD2 (6 bases). Germline CDR1 reads MNHNS; CDR2 reads SASEGT. The CDR3 length is 15 residues. V dropped 6 bases and J dropped 0 bases, with 11 bases sitting between them.

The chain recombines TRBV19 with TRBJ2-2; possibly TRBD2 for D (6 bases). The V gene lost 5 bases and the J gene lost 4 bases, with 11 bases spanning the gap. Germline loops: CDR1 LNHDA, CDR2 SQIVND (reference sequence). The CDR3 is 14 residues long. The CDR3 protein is CASSPRGGTGELFF. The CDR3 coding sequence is TGTGCCAGTAGTCCGAGGGGAGGCACCGGGGAGCTGTTTTTT.

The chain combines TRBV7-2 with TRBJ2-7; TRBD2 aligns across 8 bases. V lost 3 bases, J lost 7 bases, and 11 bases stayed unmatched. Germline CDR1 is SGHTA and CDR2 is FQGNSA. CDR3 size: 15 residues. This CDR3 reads CASSLWSGGPAEQYF. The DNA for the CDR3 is TGTGCCAGCAGCTTGTGGAGCGGGGGTCCCGCTGAGCAGTACTTC. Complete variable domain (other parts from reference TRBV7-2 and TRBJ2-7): GAGVSQSPSNKVTEKGKDVELRCDPISGHTALYWYRQSLGQGLEFLIYFQGNSAPDKSGLPSDRFSAERTGGSVSTLTIQRTQQEDSAVYLCASSLWSGGPAEQYFGPGTRLTVT.

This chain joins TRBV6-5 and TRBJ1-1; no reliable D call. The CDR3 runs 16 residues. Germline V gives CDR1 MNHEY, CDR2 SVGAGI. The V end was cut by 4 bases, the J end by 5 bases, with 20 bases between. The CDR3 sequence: CASSSPPTGKRTEAFF. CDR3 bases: TGTGCCAGCAGTTCCCCCCCGACGGGAAAGAGGACTGAAGCTTTCTTT.

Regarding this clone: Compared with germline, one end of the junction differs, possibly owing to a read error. The CDR3 loop is CATCRDPVTNEQFF. DNA of the CDR3: TGTGCCACCTGCAGGGACCCAGTAACCAATGAGCAGTTCTTC. The J gene is TRBJ2-1, the V gene TRBV15; D may match TRBD1 or TRBD2 (5 bases each). The CDR3 extends over 14 amino acids. Germline lookup yields CDR1 LNHNV and CDR2 YYDKDF (reference sequence).

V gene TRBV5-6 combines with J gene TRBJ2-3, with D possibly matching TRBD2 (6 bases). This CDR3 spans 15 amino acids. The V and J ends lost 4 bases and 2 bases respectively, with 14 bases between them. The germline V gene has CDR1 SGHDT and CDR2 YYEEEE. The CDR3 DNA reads TGTGCCAGCAGCCGGACTAACAGAGCCACAGATACGCAGTATTTT. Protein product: CASSRTNRATDTQYF. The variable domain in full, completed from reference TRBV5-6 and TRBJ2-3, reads DAGVTQSPTHLIKTRGQQVTLRCSPKSGHDTVSWYQQALGQGPQFIFQYYEEEERQRGNFPDRFSGHQFPNYSSELNVNALLLGDSALYLCASSRTNRATDTQYFGPGTRLTVL.

The CDR3 nucleotides read TGTGCCAGTAGTATACGGGAGTACACTGAAGCTTTCTTT. This gives the protein CASSIREYTEAFF. V usage is TRBV19 and J usage is TRBJ1-1; D not certain. V lost 2 bases and J lost 3, with 7 bases in between. In germline, CDR1 is LNHDA, CDR2 SQIVND (reference sequence). The CDR3 is 13 amino acids.

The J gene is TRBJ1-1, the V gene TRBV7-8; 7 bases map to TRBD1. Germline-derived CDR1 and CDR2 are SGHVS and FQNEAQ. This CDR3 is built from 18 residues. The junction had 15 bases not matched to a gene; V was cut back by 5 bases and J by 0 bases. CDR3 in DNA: TGTGCCAGCAGCGTCGGACAGGCCGCTACCCTCATGAACACTGAAGCTTTCTTT. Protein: CASSVGQAATLMNTEAFF.

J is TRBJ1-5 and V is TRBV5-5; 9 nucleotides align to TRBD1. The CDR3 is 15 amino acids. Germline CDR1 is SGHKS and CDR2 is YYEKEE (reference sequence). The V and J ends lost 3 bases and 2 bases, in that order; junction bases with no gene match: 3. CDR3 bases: TGTGCCAGCAGCTGGACAGGGGACCGCAATCAGCCCCAGCATTTT. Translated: CASSWTGDRNQPQHF.

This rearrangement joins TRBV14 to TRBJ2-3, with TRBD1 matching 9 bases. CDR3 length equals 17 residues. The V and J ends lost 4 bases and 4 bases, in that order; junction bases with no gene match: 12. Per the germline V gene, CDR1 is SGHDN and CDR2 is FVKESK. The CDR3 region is CASSPRPGTGRSDTQYF. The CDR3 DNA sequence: TGTGCCAGCAGCCCGCGTCCCGGGACAGGGAGATCAGATACGCAGTATTTT.

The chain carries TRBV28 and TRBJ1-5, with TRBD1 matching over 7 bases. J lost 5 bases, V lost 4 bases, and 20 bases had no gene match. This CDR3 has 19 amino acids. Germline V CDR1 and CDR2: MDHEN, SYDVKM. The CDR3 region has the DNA TGTGCCAGCAGTTCGCCGCAGGGACAGAGAGTACTACCCGATCAGCCCCAGCATTTT. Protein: CASSSPQGQRVLPDQPQHF.

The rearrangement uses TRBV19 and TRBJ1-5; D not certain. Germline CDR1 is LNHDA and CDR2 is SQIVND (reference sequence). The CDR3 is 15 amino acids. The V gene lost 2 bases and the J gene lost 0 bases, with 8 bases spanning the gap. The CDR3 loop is CASSIFPNSNQPQHF. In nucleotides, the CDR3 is TGTGCCAGTAGTATATTCCCTAATAGCAATCAGCCCCAGCATTTT.

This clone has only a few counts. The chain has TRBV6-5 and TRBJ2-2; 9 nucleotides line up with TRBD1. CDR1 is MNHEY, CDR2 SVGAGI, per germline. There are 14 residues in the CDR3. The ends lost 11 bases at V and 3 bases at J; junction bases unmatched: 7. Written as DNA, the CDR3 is TGTGCCGTCCGGGGACAGGGATACACCGGGGAGCTGTTTTTT. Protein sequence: CAVRGQGYTGELFF.